This note documents a single TCR beta chain sequence. Per the study methods: ImmunoSEQ sequences covered only the junction and lacked quality scores; filtering therefore differed. Profiled with immunoSEQ multiplex PCR; TCRdb holds only in-frame clones, not every one. V and J calls and clone size are copied from that table; D and trimming were computed from the DNA. The data show 2 million to 2.5 million clones, about 94% seen once. V was shortened by 0 bases and J by 9 bases, with 12 bases between the two germline ends. Germline CDR1 is MGHRA and CDR2 is YSYEKL. This CDR3 comprises 14 residues. The record originates from a study of shared clonotypes between healthy human individuals. About the study: A donor's plate count was three for CD4 naive and three for CD4 memory; CD8 naive had two and CD8 memory one.

The clonotype originates from a man aged 18 to 35 in good health. Input material: naive CD4+ T cells sorted from blood. Regarding subset: CD45RA+ positively selected. The genes are TRBV4-1 and TRBJ1-3; unclear D gene. The chain's CDR3 is CASSQEKASGTIYF. CDR3 DNA: TGCGCCAGCAGCCAAGAGAAGGCGTCAGGCACCATATATTTT.